This TCR beta chain was identified in a study of blood T cell repertoires in COVID-19. Germline lookup yields CDR1 MNHEY and CDR2 SMNVEV (reference sequence). V shed 7 bases, J shed 1 base, and the junction held 7 bases outside the gene matches. This CDR3 is built from 15 residues. Assay used: immunoSEQ multiplex PCR; TCRdb lists only in-frame clones, some missing. The sample contains nearly 200,000 clones, around four fifths of which appear only once. The chain couples TRBV27 to TRBJ1-2; 9 bases line up with TRBD1. The sample consisted of peripheral blood. This clonotype originated in a woman aged 70-85 years with active or convalescent COVID-19. The CDR3 is CASKLRDRDNYGYTF. The CDR3 DNA reads TGTGCCAGCAAATTGCGGGACAGGGATAACTATGGCTACACCTTC.